A single T cell receptor beta chain is shown here with its context. Its cognate antigen is unknown. The data belong to a study of cytomegalovirus exposure and HLA in healthy donors. The study's findings and limits: Among the CMV-associated chains, three were confirmed in vitro as specific for CMV antigens. The authors listed over 150 TCR beta chains as cytomegalovirus-associated.

CDR1 and CDR2 (germline): MNHEY, SMNVEV (reference sequence). V shed 6 bases and J shed 3 bases, with 13 bases lying between them. The CDR3 length is 14 residues. The table came from immunoSEQ multiplex PCR; TCRdb's copy has only in-frame clones and leaves some out. The sample has 35,000 to 50,000 clones, under 95% seen once; the top ten hold 2.1%. This chain uses TRBV27 with TRBJ2-3; D unresolved. Input material: PBMCs. The clonotype was recovered from a woman aged 18-29 years in good health and CMV-seronegative. The CDR3 DNA reads as TGTGCCAGCAGCCCTTCCCCAGGAACAGATACGCAGTATTTT. This sequence encodes CASSPSPGTDTQYF.